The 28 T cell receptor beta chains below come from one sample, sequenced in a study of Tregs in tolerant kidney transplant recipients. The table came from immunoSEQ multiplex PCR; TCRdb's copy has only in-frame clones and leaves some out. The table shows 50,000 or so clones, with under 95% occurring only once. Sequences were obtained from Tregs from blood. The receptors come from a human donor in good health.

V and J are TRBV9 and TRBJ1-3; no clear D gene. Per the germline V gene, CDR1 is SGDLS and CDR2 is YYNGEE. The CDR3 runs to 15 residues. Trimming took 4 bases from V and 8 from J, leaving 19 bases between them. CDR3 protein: CASSLSSGGEYTIYF. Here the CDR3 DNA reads TGTGCCAGCAGCCTTAGTTCAGGAGGCGAATACACCATATATTTT. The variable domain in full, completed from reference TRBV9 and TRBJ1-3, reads DSGVTQTPKHLITATGQRVTLRCSPRSGDLSVYWYQQSLDQGLQFLIQYYNGEERAKGNILERFSAQQFPDLHSELNLSSLELGDSALYFCASSLSSGGEYTIYFGEGSWLTVV.

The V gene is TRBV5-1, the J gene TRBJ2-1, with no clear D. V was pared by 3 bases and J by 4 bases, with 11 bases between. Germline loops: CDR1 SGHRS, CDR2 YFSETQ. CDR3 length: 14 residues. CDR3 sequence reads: CASSSESRYNEQFF. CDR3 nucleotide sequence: TGCGCCAGCAGCTCGGAAAGCCGATACAATGAGCAGTTCTTC.

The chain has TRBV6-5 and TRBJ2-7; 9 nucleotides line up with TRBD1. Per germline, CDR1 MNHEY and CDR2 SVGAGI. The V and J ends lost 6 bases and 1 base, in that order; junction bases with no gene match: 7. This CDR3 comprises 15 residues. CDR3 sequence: CASRIRQGVSYEQYF. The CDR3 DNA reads TGTGCCAGCAGAATCCGACAGGGGGTGTCCTACGAGCAGTACTTC.

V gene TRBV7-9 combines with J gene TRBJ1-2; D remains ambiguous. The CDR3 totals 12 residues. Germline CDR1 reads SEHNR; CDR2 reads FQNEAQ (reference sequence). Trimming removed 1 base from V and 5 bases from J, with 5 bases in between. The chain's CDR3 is CASSLGGYGYTF. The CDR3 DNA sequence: TGTGCCAGCAGCTTAGGCGGATATGGCTACACCTTC.

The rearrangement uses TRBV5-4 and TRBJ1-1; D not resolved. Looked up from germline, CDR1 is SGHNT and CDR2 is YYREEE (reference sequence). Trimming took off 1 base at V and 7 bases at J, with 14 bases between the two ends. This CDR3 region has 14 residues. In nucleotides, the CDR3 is TGTGCCAGCAGCTTGTGGTACAGAAAAAATGAAGCTTTCTTT. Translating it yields CASSLWYRKNEAFF.

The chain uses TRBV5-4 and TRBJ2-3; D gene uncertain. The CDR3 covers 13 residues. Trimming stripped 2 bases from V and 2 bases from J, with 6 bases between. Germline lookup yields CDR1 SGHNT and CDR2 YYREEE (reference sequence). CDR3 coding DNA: TGTGCCAGCAGCTTTGGGGTCACAGATACGCAGTATTTT. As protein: CASSFGVTDTQYF.

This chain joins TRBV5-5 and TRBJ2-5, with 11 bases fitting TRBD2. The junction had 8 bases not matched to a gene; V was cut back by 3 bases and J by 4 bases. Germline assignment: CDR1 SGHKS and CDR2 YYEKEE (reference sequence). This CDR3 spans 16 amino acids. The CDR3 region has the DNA TGTGCCAGCAGCTCACTAGCGGGAGTTACAGGAGAGACCCAGTACTTC. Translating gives CASSSLAGVTGETQYF.

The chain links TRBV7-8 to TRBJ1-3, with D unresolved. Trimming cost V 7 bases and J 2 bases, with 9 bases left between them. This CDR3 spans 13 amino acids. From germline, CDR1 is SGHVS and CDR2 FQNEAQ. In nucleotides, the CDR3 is TGTGCCAGCACGGACCCTCCTGGAAACACCATATATTTT. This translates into CASTDPPGNTIYF.

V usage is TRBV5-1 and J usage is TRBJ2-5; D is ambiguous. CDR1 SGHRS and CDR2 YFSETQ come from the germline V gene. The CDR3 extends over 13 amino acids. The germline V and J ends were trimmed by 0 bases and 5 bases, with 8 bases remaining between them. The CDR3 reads CASSLVSAETQYF. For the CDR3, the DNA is TGCGCCAGCAGCTTGGTCTCCGCGGAGACCCAGTACTTC.

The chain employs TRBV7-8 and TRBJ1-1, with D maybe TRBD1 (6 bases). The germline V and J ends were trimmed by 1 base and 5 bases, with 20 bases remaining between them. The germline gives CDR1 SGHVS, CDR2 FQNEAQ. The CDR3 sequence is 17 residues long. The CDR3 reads CASSLGRGRGGKTEAFF. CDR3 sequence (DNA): TGTGCCAGCAGCTTAGGTCGGGGGCGAGGAGGAAAAACTGAAGCTTTCTTT.

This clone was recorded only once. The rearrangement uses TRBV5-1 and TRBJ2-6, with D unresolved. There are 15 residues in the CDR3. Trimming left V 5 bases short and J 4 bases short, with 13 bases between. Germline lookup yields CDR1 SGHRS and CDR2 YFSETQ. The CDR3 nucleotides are TGCGCCAGCAGGAATCAGGCAGCAGGGGCCAACGTCCTGACTTTC. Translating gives CASRNQAAGANVLTF.

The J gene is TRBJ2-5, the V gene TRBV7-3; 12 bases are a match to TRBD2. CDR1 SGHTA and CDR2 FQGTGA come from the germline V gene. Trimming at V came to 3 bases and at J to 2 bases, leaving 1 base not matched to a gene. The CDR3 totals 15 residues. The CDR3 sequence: CASSFLAGGQETQYF. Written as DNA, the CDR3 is TGTGCCAGCAGCTTTCTAGCGGGGGGGCAAGAGACCCAGTACTTC.

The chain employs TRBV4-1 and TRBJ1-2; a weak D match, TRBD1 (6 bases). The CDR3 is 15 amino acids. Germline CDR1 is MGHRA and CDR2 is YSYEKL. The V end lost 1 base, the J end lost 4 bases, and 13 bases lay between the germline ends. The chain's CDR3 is CASSQGGRGIYGYTF. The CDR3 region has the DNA TGCGCCAGCAGCCAAGGCGGGAGGGGGATCTATGGCTACACCTTC.

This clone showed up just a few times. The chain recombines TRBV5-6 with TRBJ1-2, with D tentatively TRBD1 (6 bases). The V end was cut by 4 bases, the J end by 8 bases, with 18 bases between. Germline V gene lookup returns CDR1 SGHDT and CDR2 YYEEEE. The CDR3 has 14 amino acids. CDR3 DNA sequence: TGTGCCAGCAGCCCCGTGTGGGGGGCCGGGGGCTACACCTTC. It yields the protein CASSPVWGAGGYTF.

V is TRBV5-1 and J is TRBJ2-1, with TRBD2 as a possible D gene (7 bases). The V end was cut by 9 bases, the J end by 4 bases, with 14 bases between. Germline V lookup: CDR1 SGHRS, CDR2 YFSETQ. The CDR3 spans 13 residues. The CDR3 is CATRGGLYNEQFF. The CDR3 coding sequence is TGCGCCACCAGAGGGGGACTATACAATGAGCAGTTCTTC.

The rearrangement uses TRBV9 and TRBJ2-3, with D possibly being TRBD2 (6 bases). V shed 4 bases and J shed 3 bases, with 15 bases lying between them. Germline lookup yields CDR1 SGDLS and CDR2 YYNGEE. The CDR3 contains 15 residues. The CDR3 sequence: CASSPKEGVTDTQYF. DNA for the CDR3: TGTGCCAGCAGCCCAAAGGAGGGAGTAACAGATACGCAGTATTTT. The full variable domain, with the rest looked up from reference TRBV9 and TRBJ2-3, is DSGVTQTPKHLITATGQRVTLRCSPRSGDLSVYWYQQSLDQGLQFLIQYYNGEERAKGNILERFSAQQFPDLHSELNLSSLELGDSALYFCASSPKEGVTDTQYFGPGTRLTVL.

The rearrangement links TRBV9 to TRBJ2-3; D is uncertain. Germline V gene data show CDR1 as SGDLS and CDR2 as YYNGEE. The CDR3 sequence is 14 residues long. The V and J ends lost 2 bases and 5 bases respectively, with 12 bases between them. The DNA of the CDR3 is TGTGCCAGCAGCGTGGCACACCCCGTAGATACGCAGTATTTT. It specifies CASSVAHPVDTQYF.

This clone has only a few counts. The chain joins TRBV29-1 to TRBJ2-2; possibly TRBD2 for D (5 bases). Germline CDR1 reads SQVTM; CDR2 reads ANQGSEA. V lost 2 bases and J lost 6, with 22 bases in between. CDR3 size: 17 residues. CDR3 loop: CSVERWRFEKGPGELFF. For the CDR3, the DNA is TGCAGCGTTGAAAGATGGAGGTTTGAAAAAGGGCCCGGGGAGCTGTTTTTT.

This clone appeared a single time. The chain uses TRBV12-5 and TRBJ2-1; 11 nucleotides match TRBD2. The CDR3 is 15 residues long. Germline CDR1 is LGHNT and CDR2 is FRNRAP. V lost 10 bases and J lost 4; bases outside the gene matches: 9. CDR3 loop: CATSTSGEPYNEQFF. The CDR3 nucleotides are TGTGCTACTTCGACTAGCGGGGAGCCATACAATGAGCAGTTCTTC.

In DNA form, the CDR3 reads TGCGCCAGCAGCCCTCGGTTGGCGGGAGGATCAGATGAGCAGTTCTTC. The encoded protein is CASSPRLAGGSDEQFF. The gene calls are TRBV5-1 and TRBJ2-1; 8 nucleotides line up with TRBD2. The germline gives CDR1 SGHRS, CDR2 YFSETQ. The CDR3 is made up of 16 amino acids. After removal of 4 bases from V and 8 bases from J, the junction contained 14 bases not matched to a gene.

The CDR3 loop reads CASSLKCLVVYIQYF. DNA for the CDR3: TGTGCCAGCAGCTTAAAGTGTTTAGTCGTATACATTCAGTACTTC. The chain combines TRBV7-4 with TRBJ2-4; D gene ambiguous. Germline V CDR1 and CDR2: SGHVT, SQSDAQ. The CDR3 is 15 residues long. The V gene lost 2 bases and the J gene lost 8 bases, with 16 bases spanning the gap.

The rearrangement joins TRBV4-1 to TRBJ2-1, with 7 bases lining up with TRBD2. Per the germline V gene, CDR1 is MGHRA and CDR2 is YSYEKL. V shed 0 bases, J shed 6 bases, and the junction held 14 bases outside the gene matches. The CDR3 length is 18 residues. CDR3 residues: CASSQDLRIAGLPNEQFF. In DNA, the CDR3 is TGCGCCAGCAGCCAAGATCTCAGGATAGCGGGCCTACCCAATGAGCAGTTCTTC.

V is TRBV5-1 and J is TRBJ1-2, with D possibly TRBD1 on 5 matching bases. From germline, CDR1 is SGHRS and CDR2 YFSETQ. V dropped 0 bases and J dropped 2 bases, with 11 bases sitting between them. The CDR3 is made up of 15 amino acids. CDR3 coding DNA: TGCGCCAGCAGCTTGGCCAGAGGGGTAAACTATGGCTACACCTTC. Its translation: CASSLARGVNYGYTF.

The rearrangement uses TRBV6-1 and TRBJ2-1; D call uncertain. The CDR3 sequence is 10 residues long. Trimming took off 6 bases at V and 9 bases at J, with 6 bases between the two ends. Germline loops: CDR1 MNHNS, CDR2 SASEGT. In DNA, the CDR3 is TGTGCCAGCAGCTCTGGTGAGCAGTTCTTC. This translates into CASSSGEQFF.

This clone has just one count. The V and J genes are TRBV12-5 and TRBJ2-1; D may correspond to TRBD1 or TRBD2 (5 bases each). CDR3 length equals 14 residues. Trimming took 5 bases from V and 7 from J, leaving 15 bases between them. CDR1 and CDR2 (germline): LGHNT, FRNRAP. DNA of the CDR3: TGTGCTAGTGGTACCCGGGACGGGTGGAATGAGCAGTTCTTC. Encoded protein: CASGTRDGWNEQFF.

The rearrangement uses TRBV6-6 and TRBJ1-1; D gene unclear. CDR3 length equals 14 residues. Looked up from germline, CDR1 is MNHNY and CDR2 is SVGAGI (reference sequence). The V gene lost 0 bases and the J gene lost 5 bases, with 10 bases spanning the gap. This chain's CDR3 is CASSYSEGWTEAFF. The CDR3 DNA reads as TGTGCCAGCAGTTACTCGGAGGGCTGGACTGAAGCTTTCTTT.

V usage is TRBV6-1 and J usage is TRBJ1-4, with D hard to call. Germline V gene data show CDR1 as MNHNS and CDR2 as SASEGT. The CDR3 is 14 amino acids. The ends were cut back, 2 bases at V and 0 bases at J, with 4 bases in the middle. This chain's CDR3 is CASSETATNEKLFF. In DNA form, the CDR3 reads TGTGCCAGCAGTGAAACAGCAACTAATGAAAAACTGTTTTTT.

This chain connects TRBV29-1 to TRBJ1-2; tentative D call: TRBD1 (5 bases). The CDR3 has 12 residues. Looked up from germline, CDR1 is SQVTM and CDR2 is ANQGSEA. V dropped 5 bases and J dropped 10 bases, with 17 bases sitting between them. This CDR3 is CSVNYPGPFYTF. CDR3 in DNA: TGCAGCGTTAATTACCCGGGACCTTTCTACACCTTC.